This T cell receptor beta chain stems from a study of T cell changes during pregnancy in multiple sclerosis. V lost 5 bases and J 1 base, leaving 14 bases between the germline ends. There are 15 residues in the CDR3. Germline CDR1 reads MNHEY; CDR2 reads SMNVEV (reference sequence). Method: immunoSEQ multiplex PCR; TCRdb's copy keeps in-frame clones and lacks some. The sample contains about 68,000 clones, around nine tenths of which appear only once. This specimen consisted of peripheral blood, obtained in the third trimester of pregnancy. The clonotype was recovered from a female donor with multiple sclerosis, enrolled in a pregnancy study. The chain joins TRBV27 to TRBJ1-1; TRBD1 is a possible D gene (6 bases). As DNA, the CDR3 is TGTGCCAGCAGTAAGACAGGTTCGAAGAACACTGAAGCTTTCTTT. It encodes CASSKTGSKNTEAFF.